The 10 T cell receptor beta chains below were found in one sample sequenced in a study of CD4 T cells in relation to SARS-CoV-2 and coronaviruses. These receptors' targets are unknown. Sequencing was performed with immunoSEQ multiplex PCR; in TCRdb, only in-frame clones are kept and a portion is missing. The sample has about 22,000 clones; less than 75% are singletons. Unexposed donor CD4+ T cells date from about 2011-2018, before the COVID-19 pandemic. Isolation of CD4+ T cells took place after approximately eleven days in culture. Sample: CD4+ T cells from PBMCs, cultured in vitro. The receptor source for this set is a human donor in good health.

The rearrangement uses TRBV5-1 and TRBJ2-5, with a weak D call TRBD1 (5 bases). This CDR3 has 13 amino acids. Trimming removed 4 bases at V and 1 base at J, with 8 bases between. The germline V gene has CDR1 SGHRS and CDR2 YFSETQ. This chain's CDR3 is CASSRTSQETQYF. The DNA for the CDR3 is TGCGCCAGCAGCCGGACAAGCCAAGAGACCCAGTACTTC.

This clone was counted between two and nine times. The chain is built from TRBV19 and TRBJ1-5; a weak D match, TRBD1 (6 bases). This CDR3 has 15 residues. From germline, CDR1 is LNHDA and CDR2 SQIVND (reference sequence). V shed 4 bases and J shed 3 bases, with 13 bases lying between them. This chain's CDR3 is CASSTQDSYNQPQHF. In DNA, the CDR3 is TGTGCCAGTAGTACCCAGGACAGCTACAATCAGCCCCAGCATTTT.

CDR3 in DNA: TGCGCCAGCAGCCAAGAGGGGTCCATGGGAAATCAGCCCCAGCATTTT. Translating gives CASSQEGSMGNQPQHF. The chain carries TRBV4-1 and TRBJ1-5; D is uncertain. The CDR3 has 16 residues. The V and J ends lost 0 bases and 4 bases respectively, with 13 bases between them. Germline values: CDR1 MGHRA, CDR2 YSYEKL.

This clone came up once. The rearrangement joins TRBV7-2 to TRBJ2-4; 7 bases line up with TRBD2. Germline V gene lookup returns CDR1 SGHTA and CDR2 FQGNSA. The CDR3 spans 13 residues. V shed 1 base and J 11 bases; nucleotides not matched to a gene: 5. DNA for the CDR3: TGTGCCAGCAGCTTAGAACCGGGGAGGGTTCAGTACTTC. Its protein is CASSLEPGRVQYF.

As regards this clone: Other DNA variants within this sample encode the same CDR3. The chain recombines TRBV30 with TRBJ1-2, with 7 bases aligning to TRBD1. Trimming removed 2 bases from V and 4 bases from J; junction bases left unmatched: 4. The CDR3 covers 13 residues. In germline, CDR1 is GTSNPN, CDR2 SVGIG (reference sequence). CDR3 amino acids: CAWSPGTAYGYTF. The CDR3 bases are TGTGCCTGGAGTCCCGGGACAGCCTATGGCTACACCTTC.

The chain uses TRBV9 and TRBJ1-3; the match to TRBD1 covers 10 bases. This CDR3 has 17 residues. Germline V gives CDR1 SGDLS, CDR2 YYNGEE. Trimming took 5 bases from V and 0 from J; bases not matched to a gene: 8. The DNA for the CDR3 is TGTGCCAGCAGTTCCCGGGACAGGGGACTCTCTGGAAACACCATATATTTT. This gives the protein CASSSRDRGLSGNTIYF. Supplemented by reference TRBV9 and TRBJ1-3, the full variable domain reads DSGVTQTPKHLITATGQRVTLRCSPRSGDLSVYWYQQSLDQGLQFLIQYYNGEERAKGNILERFSAQQFPDLHSELNLSSLELGDSALYFCASSSRDRGLSGNTIYFGEGSWLTVV.

The CDR3 spells CASSQFREFRFNSPLHF. The DNA of the CDR3 is TGCGCCAGCAGTCAATTTCGGGAATTCCGGTTTAATTCACCCCTCCACTTT. V gene TRBV23-1 combines with J gene TRBJ1-6; D ambiguous. TRBV23-1 is an ORF; its function is uncertain. This CDR3 region has 17 residues. V lost 1 base and J lost 6, with 16 bases in between.

Here the CDR3 reads CSASPGGTWEQYF. The CDR3 region has the DNA TGCAGTGCTAGTCCCGGGGGGACGTGGGAGCAGTACTTC. V gene TRBV20-1 combines with J gene TRBJ2-7; 7 positions match TRBD2. Losses at the gene ends were 3 bases for V and 7 bases for J; bases not matched to a gene: 9. The CDR3 loop spans 13 amino acids. Germline lookup yields CDR1 DFQATT and CDR2 SNEGSKA (reference sequence).

This rearrangement joins TRBV7-3 to TRBJ2-1, with 10 bases matching TRBD2. Trimming at V came to 0 bases and at J to 10 bases, leaving 9 bases not matched to a gene. Germline V CDR1 and CDR2: SGHTA, FQGTGA. The CDR3 has 16 residues. In nucleotides, the CDR3 is TGTGCCAGCAGCTTAACGGGCCTAGCGGGAGTCGGGGAGCAGTTCTTC. Its protein product is CASSLTGLAGVGEQFF.

The rearrangement joins TRBV6-2 or TRBV6-3 to TRBJ2-5; perhaps TRBD2 as D (5 bases). Germline CDR1 reads MNHEY; CDR2 reads SVGEGT. The V end lost 6 bases, the J end lost 5 bases, and 16 bases lay between the germline ends. The CDR3 totals 14 residues. CDR3 residues: CASSPRGGPETQYF. The CDR3 nucleotides are TGTGCCAGCAGCCCCCGGGGTGGCCCGGAGACCCAGTACTTC.